Below are 22 T cell receptor beta chains sequenced from a single sample in a study of cytomegalovirus exposure and HLA in healthy donors. This PCR relied on a set of 60 Vbeta primers and 13 Jbeta primers. Method: immunoSEQ multiplex PCR; TCRdb's copy keeps in-frame clones and lacks some. The repertoire holds tens of thousands of clones, with almost 85% as singletons. Sequenced material: PBMCs. These receptors came from a man in his fifties in good health and CMV-seronegative.

This clone was seen more than once but under ten times. The genes are TRBV25-1 and TRBJ1-3, with no clear D. This CDR3 has 15 residues. Germline CDR1 MGHDK, CDR2 SYGVNS. Between the trimmed V and J ends, which lost 3 bases and 4 bases, there was a span of 13 bases. CDR3 sequence reads: CASSDPRNVGNTIYF. Written as DNA, the CDR3 is TGTGCCAGCAGTGATCCGAGAAACGTAGGAAACACCATATATTTT. Drawing the rest from reference TRBV25-1 and TRBJ1-3, the complete variable domain is EADIYQTPRYLVIGTGKKITLECSQTMGHDKMYWYQQDPGMELHLIHYSYGVNSTEKGDLSSESTVSRIRTEHFPLTLESARPSHTSQYLCASSDPRNVGNTIYFGEGSWLTVV.

This clone was seen only once. The J gene is TRBJ2-7, the V gene TRBV5-1; TRBD2 matches at 9 bases. With V trimmed by 4 bases and J by 1 base, 9 bases remained unmatched. Germline lookup yields CDR1 SGHRS and CDR2 YFSETQ. This CDR3 contains 16 residues. CDR3 bases: TGCGCCAGCAGCCCCCAGGGGAGCGGGGGGTCCTACGAGCAGTACTTC. Residues: CASSPQGSGGSYEQYF.

V usage is TRBV18 and J usage is TRBJ2-7; D gene unclear. Trimming shortened V by 1 base and J by 7 bases, and 11 bases separated the two germline ends. Germline lookup yields CDR1 KGHSH and CDR2 LQKENI. This CDR3 is 13 amino acids long. CDR3 DNA: TGTGCCAGCTCACCACGACTCGAGCGTGAGCAGTACTTC. It yields the protein CASSPRLEREQYF.

This chain links TRBV28 with TRBJ2-3; 9 nucleotides match TRBD1. V lost 2 bases, J lost 5 bases, and 8 bases stayed unmatched. Germline assignment: CDR1 MDHEN and CDR2 SYDVKM. The CDR3 sequence is 16 residues long. The CDR3 protein is CASSLKDRGYLDTQYF. CDR3 sequence (DNA): TGTGCCAGCAGTTTAAAGGACAGGGGTTATTTAGATACGCAGTATTTT.

This clone was seen just once. The rearrangement uses TRBV28 and TRBJ2-7; weak D call: TRBD2 (6 bases). Germline values: CDR1 MDHEN, CDR2 SYDVKM. The CDR3 consists of 16 residues. Trimming pared 2 bases from V and 1 base from J, leaving 15 bases between. CDR3: CASSLGVSGPSYEQYF. In DNA, the CDR3 is TGTGCCAGCAGTTTAGGGGTTAGCGGTCCTTCCTACGAGCAGTACTTC.

This chain uses TRBV7-2 with TRBJ1-5; a possible D gene is TRBD1 (5 bases). The CDR3 covers 15 residues. V gave up 1 base and J gave up 7 bases, with 14 bases separating them. CDR1 and CDR2 from the germline V gene are SGHTA and FQGNSA. The DNA of the CDR3 is TGTGCCAGCAGCTTAGATTGGGCAGGGAACCAGCCCCAGCATTTT. This gives the protein CASSLDWAGNQPQHF.

J is TRBJ1-2 and V is TRBV28, with 8 positions matching TRBD1. Germline-derived CDR1 and CDR2 are MDHEN and SYDVKM. V lost 3 bases and J lost 3; bases outside the gene matches: 6. The length of the CDR3 is 15 residues. DNA for the CDR3: TGTGCCAGCAGTTTGGACAGGGCGTCGGACTATGGCTACACCTTC. Translated, it gives CASSLDRASDYGYTF.

This sequence joins TRBV7-9 and TRBJ1-2, with D perhaps TRBD1 (6 bases). Germline V gene sequence: CDR1 SEHNR, CDR2 FQNEAQ (reference sequence). The V gene lost 5 bases and the J gene lost 6 bases, with 10 bases spanning the gap. The CDR3 sequence is 12 residues long. In nucleotides, the CDR3 is TGTGCCAGCAGCACCGACAGGCATGGCTACACCTTC. It specifies CASSTDRHGYTF.

This chain links TRBV28 with TRBJ1-2, with 9 bases identical to TRBD1. The CDR3 contains 15 residues. Germline V gene sequence: CDR1 MDHEN, CDR2 SYDVKM. Unmatched junction bases numbered 7, after V lost 7 bases and J lost 1 base. Here the CDR3 reads CASTTTGGFNYGYTF. CDR3 DNA sequence: TGTGCCAGCACCACAACAGGGGGCTTTAACTATGGCTACACCTTC.

The chain carries TRBV5-1 and TRBJ2-7; 7 nucleotides match TRBD2. Germline V lookup: CDR1 SGHRS, CDR2 YFSETQ. The V segment lost 0 bases and the J segment 2 bases; nucleotides outside the gene matches: 5. The CDR3 is 15 residues long. CDR3 coding DNA: TGCGCCAGCAGCTTGGAGTCTAGCGGACCCTACGAGCAGTACTTC. As protein: CASSLESSGPYEQYF.

The chain combines TRBV5-1 with TRBJ1-2; TRBD1 matches at 7 bases. The CDR3 totals 13 residues. Germline loops: CDR1 SGHRS, CDR2 YFSETQ. V lost 0 bases, J lost 8 bases, and 4 bases stayed unmatched. In DNA, the CDR3 is TGCGCCAGCAGCTTGGGGGACAGCCCCGGCTACACCTTC. It specifies CASSLGDSPGYTF.

The CDR3 DNA sequence: TGTGCCAGCAGTCCCCCCCCAATGAATAGTAAAGCTTACGAGCAGTACTTC. Protein product: CASSPPPMNSKAYEQYF. V is TRBV27 and J is TRBJ2-7; D call uncertain. This CDR3 region has 17 residues. Trimming cost V 5 bases and J 4 bases, with 24 bases left between them. From germline, CDR1 is MNHEY and CDR2 SMNVEV (reference sequence).

The chain couples TRBV5-1 to TRBJ2-2, with TRBD1 identical over 9 bases. J was trimmed by 5 bases and V by 4 bases; bases with no gene match: 6. Germline loops: CDR1 SGHRS, CDR2 YFSETQ. This CDR3 comprises 15 residues. CDR3 sequence: CASSNAGTGTGELFF. The CDR3 DNA sequence: TGCGCCAGCAGCAACGCCGGGACAGGGACCGGGGAGCTGTTTTTT.

The chain recombines TRBV5-1 with TRBJ1-1, with D unclear. V shed 0 bases and J shed 10 bases, with 7 bases lying between them. Germline values: CDR1 SGHRS, CDR2 YFSETQ. The CDR3 totals 11 residues. CDR3 coding DNA: TGCGCCAGCAGCTTGGCCCTCGGAGCTTTCTTT. It codes for CASSLALGAFF.

V and J are TRBV10-2 and TRBJ2-2, with TRBD1 identical over 10 bases. The CDR3 runs 16 residues. J was trimmed by 0 bases and V by 6 bases; bases with no gene match: 4. Looked up from germline, CDR1 is WSHSY and CDR2 is SAAADI. The CDR3 DNA is TGCGCCAGCAGACCCGGGACAGGGGCGAACACCGGGGAGCTGTTTTTT. Translated: CASRPGTGANTGELFF.

V usage is TRBV7-8 and J usage is TRBJ2-7; no definite D call. Germline V gene sequence: CDR1 SGHVS, CDR2 FQNEAQ. This CDR3 has 13 amino acids. Trimming stripped 2 bases from V and 0 bases from J, with 5 bases between. The CDR3 sequence is CASSLYVSYEQYF. The CDR3 bases are TGTGCCAGCAGCTTATATGTCTCCTACGAGCAGTACTTC.

V is TRBV4-3 and J is TRBJ2-1; no reliable D call. V was shortened by 1 base and J by 8 bases, with 9 bases between the two germline ends. The CDR3 is 13 amino acids. CDR1 is LGHNA, CDR2 YSLEER, per germline. The CDR3 reads CASSQVRGYEQFF. CDR3 coding DNA: TGCGCCAGCAGCCAAGTAAGAGGATATGAGCAGTTCTTC.

This clone was counted between two and nine times. J is TRBJ1-1 and V is TRBV6-5, with 8 positions matching TRBD1. CDR1 is MNHEY and CDR2 is SVGAGI in the germline V gene. The CDR3 loop spans 15 amino acids. Losses at the gene ends were 4 bases for V and 3 bases for J; bases not matched to a gene: 7. The CDR3 coding sequence is TGTGCCAGCAGTTCCCGACAGGGGAGGTACACTGAAGCTTTCTTT. Translating gives CASSSRQGRYTEAFF.

This clone appeared once. The chain uses TRBV2 and TRBJ1-2; D perhaps matches TRBD1 (6 bases). V lost 7 bases to trimming and J lost 4 bases, with 16 bases between them. The germline V gene encodes CDR1 SNHLY and CDR2 FYNNEI. The CDR3 contains 14 residues. CDR3 nucleotides: TGTGCCAGCAACCCTTTGACAGGCGCCTATGGCTACACCTTC. Its protein is CASNPLTGAYGYTF.

The V gene is TRBV6-1, the J gene TRBJ1-1; 7 bases agree with TRBD1. The V gene's germline CDR1 is MNHNS and CDR2 SASEGT. With 4 bases clipped from V and 4 bases from J, the junction kept 9 bases outside the gene matches. The CDR3 has 15 residues. Here the CDR3 DNA reads TGTGCCAGCAGTGCCTACAGGGGACCAGGCACTGAAGCTTTCTTT. It codes for CASSAYRGPGTEAFF.

This chain joins TRBV28 and TRBJ1-5; a weak D match, TRBD1 (5 bases). Trimming took off 4 bases at V and 6 bases at J, with 13 bases between the two ends. The CDR3 spans 14 residues. Germline V gene sequence: CDR1 MDHEN, CDR2 SYDVKM. CDR3 loop: CASSSGGRGQPQHF. In DNA form, the CDR3 reads TGTGCCAGCAGTTCGGGGGGACGGGGTCAGCCCCAGCATTTT.

The chain couples TRBV5-1 to TRBJ2-1, with D hard to call. Trimming stripped 4 bases from V and 0 bases from J, with 17 bases between. Germline V gene sequence: CDR1 SGHRS, CDR2 YFSETQ. The CDR3 has 17 residues. CDR3 region: CASSAEVGTSSYNEQFF. The CDR3 coding sequence is TGCGCCAGCAGCGCCGAGGTAGGCACGAGCTCCTACAATGAGCAGTTCTTC.